This T cell receptor beta chain was sequenced in a study of cytomegalovirus exposure and HLA in healthy donors. Findings of the study overall: Certain sequence variants were highly shared and formed a cluster, and this cluster was likely a sequencing artifact. The study listed 164 cytomegalovirus-associated TCR beta chains. It was shown in a later analysis that HLA-associated TCR beta chains were more clonally expanded than other, equally common chains.

There are 16 residues in the CDR3. Unmatched junction bases numbered 11, after V lost 4 bases and J lost 5 bases. CDR1 and CDR2 (germline): SEHNR, FQNEAQ (reference sequence). In the case of this clone: Its antigen is not identified.

13 Jbeta primers and 60 Vbeta primers were used for the PCR. The method was immunoSEQ multiplex PCR; TCRdb's version includes in-frame clones alone and lacks a portion of them. This sample's table has under 100,000 clones. This clonotype originated in a man aged 25 to 45 in good health and CMV-seronegative. The sample comprised PBMCs. The rearrangement links TRBV7-9 to TRBJ1-1; TRBD1 agrees at 9 bases. CDR3 sequence: CASSSRTGVKTTEAFF. CDR3 DNA: TGTGCCAGCAGCTCGAGGACAGGGGTGAAGACGACTGAAGCTTTCTTT.